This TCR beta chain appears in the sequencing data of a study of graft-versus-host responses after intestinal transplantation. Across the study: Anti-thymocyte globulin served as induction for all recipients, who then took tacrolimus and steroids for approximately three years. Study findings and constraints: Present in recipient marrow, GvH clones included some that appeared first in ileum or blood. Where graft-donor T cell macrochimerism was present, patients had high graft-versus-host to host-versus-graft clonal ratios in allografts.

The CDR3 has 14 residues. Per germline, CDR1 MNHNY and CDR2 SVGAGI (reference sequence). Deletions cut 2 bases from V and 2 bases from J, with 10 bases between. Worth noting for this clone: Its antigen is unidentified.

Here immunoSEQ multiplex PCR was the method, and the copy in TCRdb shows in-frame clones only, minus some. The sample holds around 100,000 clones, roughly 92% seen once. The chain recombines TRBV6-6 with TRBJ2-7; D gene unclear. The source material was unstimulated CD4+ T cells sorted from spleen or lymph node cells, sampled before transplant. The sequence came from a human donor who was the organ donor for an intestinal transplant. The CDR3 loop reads CASSYRIGPYEQYF. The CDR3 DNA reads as TGTGCCAGCAGTTACCGAATCGGCCCCTACGAGCAGTACTTC.